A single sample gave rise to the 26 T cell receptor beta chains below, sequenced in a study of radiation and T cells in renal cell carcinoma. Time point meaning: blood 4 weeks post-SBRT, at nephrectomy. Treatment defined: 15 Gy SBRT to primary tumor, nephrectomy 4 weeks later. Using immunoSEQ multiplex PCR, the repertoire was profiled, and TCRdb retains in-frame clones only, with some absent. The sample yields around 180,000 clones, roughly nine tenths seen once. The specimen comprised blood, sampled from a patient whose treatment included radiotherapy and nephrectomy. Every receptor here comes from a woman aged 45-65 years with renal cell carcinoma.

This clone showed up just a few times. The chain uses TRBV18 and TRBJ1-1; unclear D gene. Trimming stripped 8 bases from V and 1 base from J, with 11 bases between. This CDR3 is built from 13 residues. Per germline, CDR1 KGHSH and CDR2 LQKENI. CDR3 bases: TGTGCCAGCGGAGACATGGGGAACACTGAAGCTTTCTTT. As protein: CASGDMGNTEAFF.

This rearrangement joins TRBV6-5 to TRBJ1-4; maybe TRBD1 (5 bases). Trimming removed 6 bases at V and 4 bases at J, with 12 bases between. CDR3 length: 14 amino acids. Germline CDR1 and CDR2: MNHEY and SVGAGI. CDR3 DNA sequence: TGTGCCAGCAGCCGGGGGACGTTTAATGAAAAACTGTTTTTT. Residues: CASSRGTFNEKLFF.

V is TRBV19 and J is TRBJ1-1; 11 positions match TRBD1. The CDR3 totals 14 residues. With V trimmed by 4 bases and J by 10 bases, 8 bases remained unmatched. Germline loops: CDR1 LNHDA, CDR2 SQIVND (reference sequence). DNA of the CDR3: TGTGCCAGTAGTACCCGGACAGGGGGCACCCGAGCTTTCTTT. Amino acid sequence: CASSTRTGGTRAFF.

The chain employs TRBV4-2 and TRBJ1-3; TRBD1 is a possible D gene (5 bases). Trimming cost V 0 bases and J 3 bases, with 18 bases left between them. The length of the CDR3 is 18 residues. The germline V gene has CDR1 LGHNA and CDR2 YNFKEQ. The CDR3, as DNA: TGTGCCAGCAGCCAAGATGTGTTTCGAGGGGCCAGTGGAAACACCATATATTTT. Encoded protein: CASSQDVFRGASGNTIYF.

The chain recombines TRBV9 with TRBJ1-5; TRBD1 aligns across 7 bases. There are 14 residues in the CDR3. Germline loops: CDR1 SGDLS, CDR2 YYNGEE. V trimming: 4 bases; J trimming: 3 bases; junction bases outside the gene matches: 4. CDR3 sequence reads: CASSPGQFNQPQHF. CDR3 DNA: TGTGCCAGCAGCCCGGGACAGTTCAATCAGCCCCAGCATTTT.

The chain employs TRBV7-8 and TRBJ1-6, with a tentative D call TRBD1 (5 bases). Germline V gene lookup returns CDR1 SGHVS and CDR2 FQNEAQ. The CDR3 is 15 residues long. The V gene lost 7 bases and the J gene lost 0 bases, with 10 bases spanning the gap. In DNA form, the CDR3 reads TGTGCCAGCACGGAGGGGAGCTCCTATAATTCACCCCTCCACTTT. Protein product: CASTEGSSYNSPLHF.

In nucleotides, the CDR3 is TGTGCCAGCAGCTACAGGGGAGGGTCTGAAGCTTTCTTT. It specifies CASSYRGGSEAFF. V gene TRBV28 combines with J gene TRBJ1-1, with TRBD1 matching over 7 bases. The CDR3 is 13 residues long. J was trimmed by 6 bases and V by 6 bases; bases with no gene match: 7. Germline V gene lookup returns CDR1 MDHEN and CDR2 SYDVKM.

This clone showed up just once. The CDR3: CASSPTGGDYGYTF. CDR3 nucleotide sequence: TGTGCCAGCTCACCGACAGGGGGCGACTATGGCTACACCTTC. V is TRBV18 and J is TRBJ1-2; 10 bases are shared with TRBD1. The CDR3 extends over 14 amino acids. Germline V gene lookup returns CDR1 KGHSH and CDR2 LQKENI. J gave up 3 bases and V 3 bases, and 1 base lay outside the gene matches.

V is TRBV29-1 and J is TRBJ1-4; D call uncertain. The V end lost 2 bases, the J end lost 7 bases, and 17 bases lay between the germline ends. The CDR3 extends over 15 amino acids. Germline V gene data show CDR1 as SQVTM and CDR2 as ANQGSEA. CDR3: CSVEPQETRVEKLFF. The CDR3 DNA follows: TGCAGCGTTGAACCTCAAGAGACTCGAGTTGAAAAACTGTTTTTT.

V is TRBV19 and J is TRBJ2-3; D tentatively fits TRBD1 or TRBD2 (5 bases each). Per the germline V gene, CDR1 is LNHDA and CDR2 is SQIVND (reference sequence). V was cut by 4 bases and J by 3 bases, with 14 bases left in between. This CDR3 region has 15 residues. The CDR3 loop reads CASSTTGTLTDTQYF. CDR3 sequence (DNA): TGTGCCAGTAGTACAACCGGGACCCTTACAGATACGCAGTATTTT.

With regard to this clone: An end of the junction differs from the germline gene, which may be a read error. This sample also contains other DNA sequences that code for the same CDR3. In nucleotides, the CDR3 is TGTGCTAGCAGCTTAGGAGAAAACACTGAAGCTTTCTTT. It is translated as CASSLGENTEAFF. The chain is built from TRBV7-7 and TRBJ1-1, with unresolved D. CDR1 is SSHAT, CDR2 FNYEAQ, per germline (reference sequence). This CDR3 is built from 13 residues.

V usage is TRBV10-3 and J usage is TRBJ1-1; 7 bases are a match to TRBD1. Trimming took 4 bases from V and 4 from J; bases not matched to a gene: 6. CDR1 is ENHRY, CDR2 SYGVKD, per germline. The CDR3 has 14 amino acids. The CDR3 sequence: CAISGEQGPTEAFF. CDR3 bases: TGTGCCATCAGTGGCGAACAGGGGCCCACTGAAGCTTTCTTT.

Written as DNA, the CDR3 is TGTGCCAGCAGCCAAGACTCCGCCATCAGCTCCTATAATTCACCCCTCCACTTT. It is translated as CASSQDSAISSYNSPLHF. The chain combines TRBV4-2 with TRBJ1-6; D uncertain. Trimming removed 0 bases from V and 0 bases from J, with 12 bases in between. Germline V CDR1 and CDR2: LGHNA, YNFKEQ. The CDR3 is made up of 18 amino acids.

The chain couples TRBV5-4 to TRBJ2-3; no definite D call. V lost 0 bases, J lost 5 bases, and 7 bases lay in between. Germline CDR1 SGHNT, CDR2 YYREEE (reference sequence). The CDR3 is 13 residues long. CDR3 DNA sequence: TGTGCCAGCAGCTTGGCCTCTGGAGATACGCAGTATTTT. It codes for CASSLASGDTQYF.

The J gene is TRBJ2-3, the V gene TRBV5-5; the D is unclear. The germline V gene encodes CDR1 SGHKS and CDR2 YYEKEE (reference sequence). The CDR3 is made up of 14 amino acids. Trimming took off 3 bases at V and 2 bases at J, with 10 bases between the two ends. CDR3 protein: CASSYVPLTDTQYF. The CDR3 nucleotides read TGTGCCAGCAGCTATGTCCCCCTCACAGATACGCAGTATTTT.

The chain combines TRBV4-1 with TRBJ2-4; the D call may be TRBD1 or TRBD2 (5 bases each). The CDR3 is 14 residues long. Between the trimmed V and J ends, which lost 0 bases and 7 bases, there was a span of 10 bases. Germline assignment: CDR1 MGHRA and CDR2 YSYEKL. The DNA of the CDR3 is TGCGCCAGCAGCCAAGAAGAAGGGGAGAACATTCAGTACTTC. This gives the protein CASSQEEGENIQYF.

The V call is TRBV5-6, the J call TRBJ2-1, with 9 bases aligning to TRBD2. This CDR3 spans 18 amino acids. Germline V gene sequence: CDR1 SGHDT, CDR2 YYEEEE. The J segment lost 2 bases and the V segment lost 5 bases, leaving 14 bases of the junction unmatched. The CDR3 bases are TGTGCCAGCAGACGAATGCGGGGAGCGGGGGGAACCTACAATGAGCAGTTCTTC. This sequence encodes CASRRMRGAGGTYNEQFF.

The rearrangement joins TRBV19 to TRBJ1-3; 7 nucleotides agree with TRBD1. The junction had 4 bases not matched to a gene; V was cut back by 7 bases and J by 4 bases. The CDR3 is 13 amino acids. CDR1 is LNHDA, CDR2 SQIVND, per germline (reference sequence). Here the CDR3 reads CASIRQGGNTIYF. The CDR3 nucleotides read TGTGCCAGTATCCGACAGGGAGGAAACACCATATATTTT.

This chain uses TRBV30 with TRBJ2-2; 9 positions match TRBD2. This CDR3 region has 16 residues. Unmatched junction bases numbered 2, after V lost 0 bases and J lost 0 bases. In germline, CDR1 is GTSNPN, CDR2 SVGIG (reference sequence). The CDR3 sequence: CAWSVLAGANTGELFF. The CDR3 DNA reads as TGTGCCTGGAGTGTACTAGCGGGTGCGAACACCGGGGAGCTGTTTTTT.

CDR3 nucleotides: TGTGCCAGTAGGAAGGTTAACACCGGGGAGCTGTTTTTT. It is translated as CASRKVNTGELFF. The chain combines TRBV19 with TRBJ2-2; no firm D call. The CDR3 has 13 amino acids. The V and J ends lost 6 bases and 2 bases respectively, with 7 bases between them. The germline V gene encodes CDR1 LNHDA and CDR2 SQIVND (reference sequence).

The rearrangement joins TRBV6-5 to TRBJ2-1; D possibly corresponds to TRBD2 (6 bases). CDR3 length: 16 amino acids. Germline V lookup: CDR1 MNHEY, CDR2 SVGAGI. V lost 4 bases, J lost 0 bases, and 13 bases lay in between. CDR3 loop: CASSSGLLSSYNEQFF. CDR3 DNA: TGTGCCAGCAGTTCGGGACTCCTCAGCTCCTACAATGAGCAGTTCTTC.

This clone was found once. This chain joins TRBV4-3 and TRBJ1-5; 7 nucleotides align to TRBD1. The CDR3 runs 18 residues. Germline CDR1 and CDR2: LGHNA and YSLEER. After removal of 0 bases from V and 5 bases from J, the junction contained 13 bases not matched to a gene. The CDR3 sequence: CASSQDTVPGGLYQPQHF. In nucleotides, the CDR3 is TGCGCCAGCAGCCAAGACACAGTACCAGGGGGTTTATATCAGCCCCAGCATTTT.

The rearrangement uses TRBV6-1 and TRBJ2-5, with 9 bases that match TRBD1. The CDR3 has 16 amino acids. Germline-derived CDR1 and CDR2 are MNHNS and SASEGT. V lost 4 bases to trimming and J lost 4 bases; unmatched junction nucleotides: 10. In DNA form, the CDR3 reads TGTGCCAGCAGTGCCTCGGGACAGGGAGGAGGAGAGACCCAGTACTTC. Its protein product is CASSASGQGGGETQYF.

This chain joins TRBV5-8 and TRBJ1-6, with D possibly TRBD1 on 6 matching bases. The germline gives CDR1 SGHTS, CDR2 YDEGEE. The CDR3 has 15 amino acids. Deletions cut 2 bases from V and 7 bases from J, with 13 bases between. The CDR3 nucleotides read TGTGCCAGCAGCTTCGGGGGGGGCCCAAATTCACCCCTCCACTTT. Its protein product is CASSFGGGPNSPLHF.

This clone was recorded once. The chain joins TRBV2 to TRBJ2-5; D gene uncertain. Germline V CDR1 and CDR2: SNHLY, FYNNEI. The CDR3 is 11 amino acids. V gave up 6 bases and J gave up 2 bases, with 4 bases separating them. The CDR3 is CASRGQETQYF. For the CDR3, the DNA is TGTGCCAGCAGGGGACAAGAGACCCAGTACTTC.

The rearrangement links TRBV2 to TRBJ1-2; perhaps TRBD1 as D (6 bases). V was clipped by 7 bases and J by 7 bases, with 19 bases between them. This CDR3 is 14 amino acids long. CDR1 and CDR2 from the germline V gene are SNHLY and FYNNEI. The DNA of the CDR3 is TGTGCCAGCAATCTTGGTGGGACAAACCTTGGCTACACCTTC. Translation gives CASNLGGTNLGYTF.